This paragraph reports one T cell receptor beta chain. This CDR3 has 12 residues. Germline V gene data show CDR1 as ENHRY and CDR2 as SYGVKD. V was cut by 0 bases and J by 10 bases, with 4 bases left in between. This entry belongs to a study of blood T cell repertoires in COVID-19. About the research overall: Acute and convalescent COVID-19 samples came from the United States, Italy and Spain.

The authors' processing: The assay estimated nucleated cells by amplifying reference gene primers. The repertoire was sequenced with immunoSEQ multiplex PCR; TCRdb's copy has only in-frame clones and lacks some. V and J calls and clone size come straight from that table; D and trimming were deduced from the DNA. This table holds around 270,000 clones, around 83% found once. The chain is built from TRBV10-3 and TRBJ1-6; D gene ambiguous. Sequenced sample: peripheral blood. This clonotype was obtained from a woman in her thirties or forties who had recovered from COVID-19. CDR3 DNA: TGTGCCATCAGTGAGTCGAGGTCACCCCTCCACTTT. It specifies CAISESRSPLHF.